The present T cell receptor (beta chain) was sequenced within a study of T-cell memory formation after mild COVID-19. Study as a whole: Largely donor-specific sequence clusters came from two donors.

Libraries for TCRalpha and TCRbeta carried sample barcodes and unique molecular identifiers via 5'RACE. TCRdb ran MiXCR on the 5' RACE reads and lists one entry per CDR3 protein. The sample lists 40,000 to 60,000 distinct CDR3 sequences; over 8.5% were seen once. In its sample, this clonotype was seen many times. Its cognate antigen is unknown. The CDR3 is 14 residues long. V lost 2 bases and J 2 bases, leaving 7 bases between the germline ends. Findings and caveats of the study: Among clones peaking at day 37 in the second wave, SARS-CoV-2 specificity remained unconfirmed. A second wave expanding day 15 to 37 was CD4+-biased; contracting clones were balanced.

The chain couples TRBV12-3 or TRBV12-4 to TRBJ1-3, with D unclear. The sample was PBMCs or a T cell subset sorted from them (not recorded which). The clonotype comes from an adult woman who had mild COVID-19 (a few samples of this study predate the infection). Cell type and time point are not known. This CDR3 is CASSLSVAGNTIYF. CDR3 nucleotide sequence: TGTGCCAGCAGTTTATCAGTGGCTGGAAACACCATATATTTT.